Below, one TCR beta chain is given with its context. Its antigen is not identified. The data stem from a study of shared clonotypes between healthy human individuals. Regarding the study as a whole: In general, naive subsets displayed greater estimated richness than memory subsets did.

Caucasian adults residing in Nashville, Tennessee made up all the donors. Deep-level running was used for the assay. Sequencing was performed with immunoSEQ multiplex PCR; in TCRdb, only in-frame clones are kept and a portion is missing. Among some 2 million clones listed, 95% were seen once. Per germline, CDR1 MGHDK and CDR2 SYGVNS. J was trimmed by 4 bases and V by 3 bases; bases with no gene match: 3. The CDR3 totals 13 residues. Sample: naive CD4+ T cells sorted from blood. Subset defined: CD45RA+ positively selected. The clonotype was recovered from a man aged 18 to 35 in good health. The J gene is TRBJ2-7, the V gene TRBV25-1; 7 nucleotides line up with TRBD1. The CDR3 reads CASSEQQGYEQYF. In DNA form, the CDR3 reads TGTGCCAGCAGTGAGCAACAGGGGTACGAGCAGTACTTC.